Presented here are 10 T cell receptor beta chains from one specimen sequenced in a study of OX40 agonist ivuxolimab in advanced cancers. The assay was immunoSEQ multiplex PCR, and TCRdb's table has in-frame clones only and misses some. The sample yields under 85,000 clones, about three quarters seen once. The sequences come from CD4+ or CD8+ T cells sorted from blood, collected in a trial of the OX40 agonist ivuxolimab. These receptors all stem from an adult with an advanced solid tumor such as melanoma, head and neck, liver or kidney cancer.

V is TRBV19 and J is TRBJ1-1, with D maybe TRBD1 (5 bases). The length of the CDR3 is 12 residues. The germline V gene encodes CDR1 LNHDA and CDR2 SQIVND (reference sequence). V was pared by 6 bases and J by 1 base, with 6 bases between. Written as DNA, the CDR3 is TGTGCCAGTAGCGACAGGAACACTGAAGCTTTCTTT. This gives the protein CASSDRNTEAFF.

This clone was counted ten times or more. This chain uses TRBV18 with TRBJ2-5; 7 bases line up with TRBD2. J gave up 1 base and V 3 bases, and 5 bases lay outside the gene matches. CDR1 is KGHSH and CDR2 is LQKENI in the germline V gene. This CDR3 has 15 amino acids. The CDR3 loop is CASSPMLAAQETQYF. CDR3 in DNA: TGTGCCAGCTCACCTATGCTAGCGGCCCAAGAGACCCAGTACTTC.

J is TRBJ1-1 and V is TRBV4-1, with a possible D match to TRBD1 (6 bases). The CDR3 has 14 amino acids. The ends were cut back, 2 bases at V and 7 bases at J, with 14 bases in the middle. Germline-derived CDR1 and CDR2 are MGHRA and YSYEKL. The CDR3 protein is CASSQPTRGIEAFF. The CDR3 DNA reads TGCGCCAGCAGCCAACCGACCAGGGGTATTGAAGCTTTCTTT.

The chain carries TRBV7-8 and TRBJ1-2; maybe TRBD1 (6 bases). V lost 1 base and J 2 bases, leaving 11 bases between the germline ends. This CDR3 contains 15 residues. Germline loops: CDR1 SGHVS, CDR2 FQNEAQ. CDR3 loop: CASSLVPGANYGYTF. CDR3 sequence (DNA): TGTGCCAGCAGCTTAGTTCCAGGGGCAAACTATGGCTACACCTTC.

The chain combines TRBV29-1 with TRBJ2-3, with 8 bases aligning to TRBD2. CDR1 and CDR2 from the germline V gene are SQVTM and ANQGSEA. This CDR3 has 18 residues. J lost 4 bases, V lost 1 base, and 16 bases had no gene match. CDR3 DNA: TGCAGCGTTGAAGGATCCCATAGCGGGACCCCGGGGGCAGATACGCAGTATTTT. It is translated as CSVEGSHSGTPGADTQYF.

The V and J genes are TRBV5-1 and TRBJ1-1; no firm D call. The CDR3 is made up of 14 amino acids. The V end lost 4 bases, the J end lost 4 bases, and 14 bases lay between the germline ends. Germline V gene lookup returns CDR1 SGHRS and CDR2 YFSETQ. CDR3 bases: TGCGCCAGCAGCAGGGAACGACAAGTCACTGAAGCTTTCTTT. Translation: CASSRERQVTEAFF.

J is TRBJ2-1 and V is TRBV11-3; TRBD2 matches at 10 bases. In germline, CDR1 is SGHNT, CDR2 YENEEA. V was clipped by 3 bases and J by 6 bases; unmatched bases: 5. CDR3 length equals 15 residues. The CDR3 DNA sequence: TGTGCCAGCAGCTTTGAAGCGGGGGGGCTCAATGAGCAGTTCTTC. Its protein is CASSFEAGGLNEQFF.

Relative to its sample, this clone is medium-sized. The CDR3 nucleotides are TGCAGCGTTGGCCAATCCCGGGACAGCGATAACTATGGCTACACCTTC. This encodes CSVGQSRDSDNYGYTF. The V and J genes are TRBV29-1 and TRBJ1-2; 7 nucleotides line up with TRBD1. There are 16 residues in the CDR3. The germline gives CDR1 SQVTM, CDR2 ANQGSEA. The trim removed 4 bases at V and 1 base at J, leaving 12 bases unmatched.

The genes are TRBV7-9 and TRBJ2-5; D gene ambiguous. This CDR3 is built from 12 residues. V was cut by 4 bases and J by 5 bases, with 8 bases left in between. Looked up from germline, CDR1 is SEHNR and CDR2 is FQNEAQ (reference sequence). The DNA for the CDR3 is TGTGCCAGCAGCTGGGTTGTCGAGACCCAGTACTTC. Translation: CASSWVVETQYF.

The rearrangement joins TRBV19 to TRBJ2-5; 10 bases map to TRBD1. The CDR3 has 16 residues. Germline lookup yields CDR1 LNHDA and CDR2 SQIVND (reference sequence). Germline trimming cut 1 base from V and 4 bases from J; bases unmatched to any gene: 6. This CDR3 is CASSIVIGTGVETQYF. For the CDR3, the DNA is TGTGCCAGTAGTATAGTCATCGGGACAGGGGTAGAGACCCAGTACTTC.